The source of this TCR beta chain is a study of CD8+CD57+ T cells in acquired aplastic anemia. Study-level background: The study obtained an average of roughly 3 ug of DNA from sorted CD4+ and CD8+ cells. CD4+ cell libraries from healthy donors averaged approximately 9.8 million reads.

The TCR beta profiling, which covered VDJ combination and CDR3 sequence, was carried out using genomic DNA as the template. TCRdb recomputed calls from the reads with MiXCR, one row per CDR3 protein. Of more than 100,000 distinct CDR3 sequences listed, over 45% were seen once; the top ten hold around 2.5%. Trimming shortened V by 3 bases and J by 7 bases, and 13 bases separated the two germline ends. The CDR3 extends over 13 amino acids. Study findings and constraints: A set of around 30 CD8+ CDR3 sequences was shared between patients and controls, and these sequences appeared highly expressed in patients. Patients and controls were not found to differ significantly in CD8+ Simpson's diversity.

With respect to this clonotype: The antigen remains undetermined.

This receptor was identified in a human donor in good health, serving as a control. This chain connects TRBV12-3 or TRBV12-4 to TRBJ2-7; TRBD2 might be the D (6 bases). Input material: sorted CD4+, CD8+, or CD8+CD57+ T cells (not recorded which) from PBMCs. CDR3 nucleotides: TGTGCCAGCAGTTTGACTCCGGCGGGGGAGCAGTACGTC. Protein product: CASSLTPAGEQYV.